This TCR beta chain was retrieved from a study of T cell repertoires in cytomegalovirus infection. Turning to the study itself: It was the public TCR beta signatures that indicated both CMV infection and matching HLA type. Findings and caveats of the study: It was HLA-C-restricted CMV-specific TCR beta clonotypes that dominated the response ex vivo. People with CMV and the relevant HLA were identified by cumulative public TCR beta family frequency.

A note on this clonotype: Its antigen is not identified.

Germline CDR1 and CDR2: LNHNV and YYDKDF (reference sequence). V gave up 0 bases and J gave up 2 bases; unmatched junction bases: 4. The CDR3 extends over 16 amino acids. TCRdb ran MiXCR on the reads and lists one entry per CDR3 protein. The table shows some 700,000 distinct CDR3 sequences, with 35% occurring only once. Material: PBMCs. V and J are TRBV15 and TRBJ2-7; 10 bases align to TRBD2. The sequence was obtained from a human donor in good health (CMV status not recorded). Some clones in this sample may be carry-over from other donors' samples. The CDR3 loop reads CATSRELAGGPYEQYF. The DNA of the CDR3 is TGTGCCACCAGCAGAGAATTAGCGGGGGGACCCTACGAGCAGTACTTC. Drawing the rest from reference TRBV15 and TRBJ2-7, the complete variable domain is DAMVIQNPRYQVTQFGKPVTLSCSQTLNHNVMYWYQQKSSQAPKLLFHYYDKDFNNEADTPDNFQSRRPNTSFCFLDIRSPGLGDTAMYLCATSRELAGGPYEQYFGPGTRLTVT.